This is a list of T cell receptor beta chains from one sample in a study of PD-1 blockade in classical Hodgkin lymphoma. TCRdb's copy holds only in-frame clones and misses some; the assay was immunoSEQ multiplex PCR. The sample lists 75,000 to 100,000 clones, around 80% occurring once. Sample: peripheral blood mononuclear cells (PBMCs), taken at baseline. These receptors came from a human donor with classical Hodgkin lymphoma. CDR3s include the opening cysteine and the closing phenylalanine or tryptophan. Fields, in order: J gene, V gene, clone size, CDR3 length, D gene, CDR3 protein, CDR3 DNA. D genes are given only for firm matches. Clone size is shown for a subset of rows, as once, few, many or a class of expanded clone.

TRBJ1-1 | TRBV28 | - | 14 | TRBD1 | CASSLDRVRTEAFF | TGTGCCAGCAGTTTGGACAGGGTGCGCACTGAAGCTTTCTTT
TRBJ2-2 | TRBV2 | many | 12 | - | CASSWTTGELFF | TGTGCCAGCAGTTGGACCACCGGGGAGCTGTTTTTT
TRBJ1-5 | TRBV29-1 | - | 14 | TRBD1 | CSVKTGGGNQPQHF | TGCAGCGTAAAGACAGGGGGCGGCAATCAGCCCCAGCATTTT
TRBJ2-7 | TRBV6-1 | - | 13 | - | CASSETAFYEQYF | TGTGCCAGCAGTGAAACAGCCTTCTACGAGCAGTACTTC
TRBJ2-3 | TRBV5-8 | few | 16 | TRBD1 | CASSLEGRGQTDTQYF | TGTGCCAGCAGCTTGGAAGGCAGGGGGCAGACAGATACGCAGTATTTT
TRBJ2-3 | TRBV5-4 | - | 15 | TRBD2 | CASRARTSLTDTQYF | TGTGCCAGCAGAGCGAGGACTAGTCTCACAGATACGCAGTATTTT
TRBJ2-1 | TRBV6-4 | - | 15 | TRBD1 | CASSPGTGGNNEQFF | TGTGCCAGCAGCCCCGGGACAGGGGGGAACAATGAGCAGTTCTTC
TRBJ1-5 | TRBV19 | - | 15 | - | CASSFTQGSNQPQHF | TGTGCCAGTAGTTTCACACAGGGAAGCAATCAGCCCCAGCATTTT
TRBJ2-7 | TRBV10-2 | - | 11 | - | CASSELIEQYF | TGCGCCAGCAGTGAACTGATCGAGCAGTACTTC
TRBJ2-1 | TRBV7-9 | once | 16 | - | CASSHTTGHAYNEQFF | TGTGCCAGCAGCCATACGACGGGACACGCATACAATGAGCAGTTCTTC
TRBJ2-1 | TRBV5-4 | - | 15 | TRBD2 | CASSWSGNPAVEQFF | TGTGCCAGCAGCTGGAGCGGGAACCCCGCGGTGGAGCAGTTCTTC
TRBJ2-2 | TRBV30 | - | 15 | TRBD2 | CAWRTSGTGTGELFF | TGTGCCTGGCGGACTAGCGGGACGGGCACCGGGGAGCTGTTTTTT
TRBJ1-2 | TRBV9 | - | 14 | - | CASSLNRLSYGYTF | TGTGCCAGCAGCTTAAACAGGCTCAGTTATGGCTACACCTTC
TRBJ1-4 | TRBV7-6 | - | 14 | - | CASSRLATNEKLFF | TGTGCCAGCAGCCGTCTAGCAACTAATGAAAAACTGTTTTTT
TRBJ2-7 | TRBV6-4 | - | 14 | TRBD2 | CASSMTSGKDEQYF | TGTGCCAGCAGCATGACTAGCGGGAAGGACGAGCAGTACTTC
TRBJ1-1 | TRBV7-9 | - | 11 | - | CVGGRNTEAFF | TGTGTTGGGGGCAGGAACACTGAAGCTTTCTTT
TRBJ2-1 | TRBV25-1 | - | 14 | TRBD2 | CASNLAGRYNEQFF | TGTGCCAGTAATCTAGCGGGGCGCTACAATGAGCAGTTCTTC
TRBJ2-3 | TRBV19 | - | 14 | - | CASSPGRVTDTQYF | TGTGCCAGTAGTCCTGGAAGGGTCACAGATACGCAGTATTTT
TRBJ2-5 | TRBV6-5 | few | 13 | - | CATGETVFGTQYF | TGTGCCACGGGTGAGACAGTTTTTGGGACCCAGTACTTC
TRBJ2-1 | TRBV4-1 | - | 16 | TRBD2 | CASSPVGLADYNEQFF | TGCGCCAGCAGCCCCGTCGGACTAGCGGACTACAATGAGCAGTTCTTC
TRBJ2-5 | TRBV5-1 | - | 16 | TRBD2 | CASSLLVAGGQETQYF | TGCGCCAGCAGCTTGTTGGTAGCGGGAGGGCAGGAGACCCAGTACTTC
TRBJ2-7 | TRBV7-9 | - | 13 | - | CASARGSGYEQYF | TGTGCCTCCGCAAGGGGTAGCGGTTACGAGCAGTACTTC
TRBJ1-1 | TRBV5-4 | - | 13 | TRBD1 | CASSPGQAVEAFF | TGTGCCAGCAGCCCCGGACAGGCCGTGGAAGCTTTCTTT